The next 17 T cell receptor beta chains were all read from a single sample in a study of shared clonotypes between healthy human individuals. The protocol was immunoSEQ multiplex PCR, while the TCRdb copy is restricted to in-frame clones and leaves out a portion. This sample yields about 1,900,000 clones, of which just under 95% are seen a single time; roughly 1.2% belongs to the top ten. As defined, naive CD8 cells were CD45RO-negative and positively selected for CCR7, with terminally differentiated effector memory CD45RA+ cells excluded. The sample was naive CD8+ T cells sorted from blood. The source is a young man in good health.

This chain uses TRBV2 with TRBJ2-1; TRBD2 agrees at 9 bases. Germline lookup yields CDR1 SNHLY and CDR2 FYNNEI. There are 17 residues in the CDR3. J lost 0 bases, V lost 4 bases, and 7 bases had no gene match. CDR3: CASSGVAGASSYNEQFF. As DNA, the CDR3 is TGTGCCAGCAGTGGGGTAGCGGGAGCTAGCTCCTACAATGAGCAGTTCTTC.

CDR3 sequence (DNA): TGCAGCGTTGAGTTTCTAGCGGGAAGCGCCGGGGAGCTGTTTTTT. Translated: CSVEFLAGSAGELFF. The chain combines TRBV29-1 with TRBJ2-2, with 9 bases lining up with TRBD2. J gave up 6 bases and V 3 bases, and 8 bases lay outside the gene matches. Germline V CDR1 and CDR2: SQVTM, ANQGSEA. The CDR3 loop spans 15 amino acids.

This clone appeared once. The J gene is TRBJ2-7, the V gene TRBV5-6, with 10 bases matching TRBD1. CDR3 length: 15 residues. Germline CDR1 reads SGHDT; CDR2 reads YYEEEE. V shed 3 bases and J 3 bases; nucleotides not matched to a gene: 6. CDR3 sequence (DNA): TGTGCCAGCAGCTGGCGACAGGGGGCCAACTACGAGCAGTACTTC. Protein sequence: CASSWRQGANYEQYF.

V usage is TRBV11-2 and J usage is TRBJ2-7; D unclear. The CDR3 is made up of 12 amino acids. V was pared by 2 bases and J by 4 bases, with 6 bases between. Looked up from germline, CDR1 is SGHAT and CDR2 is FQNNGV. For the CDR3, the DNA is TGTGCCAGCAGCTTAAAAGGGTACGAGCAGTACTTC. Translating gives CASSLKGYEQYF.

As concerns this clone: Other DNA sequences of this sample code for an identical CDR3. This rearrangement joins TRBV5-1 to TRBJ2-5; possibly TRBD2 for D (7 bases). The V and J ends lost 0 bases and 1 base respectively, with 10 bases between them. The germline V gene has CDR1 SGHRS and CDR2 YFSETQ. The CDR3 extends over 15 amino acids. The CDR3 loop reads CASSLEGGGQETQYF. The CDR3 coding sequence is TGCGCCAGCAGCTTGGAGGGAGGGGGCCAAGAGACCCAGTACTTC. The variable domain in full, completed from reference TRBV5-1 and TRBJ2-5, reads KAGVTQTPRYLIKTRGQQVTLSCSPISGHRSVSWYQQTPGQGLQFLFEYFSETQRNKGNFPGRFSGRQFSNSRSEMNVSTLELGDSALYLCASSLEGGGQETQYFGPGTRLLVL.

The table lists this clone with a count of one. The chain uses TRBV18 and TRBJ2-3; no firm D call. Trimming cost V 6 bases and J 0 bases, with 22 bases left between them. The germline V gene has CDR1 KGHSH and CDR2 LQKENI. CDR3 length: 18 amino acids. The CDR3 nucleotides read TGTGCCAGCTCCCTCGCGACTGTTACTTATAAAAGCACAGATACGCAGTATTTT. Its protein is CASSLATVTYKSTDTQYF.

V gene TRBV27 combines with J gene TRBJ2-1; D is ambiguous. In germline, CDR1 is MNHEY, CDR2 SMNVEV (reference sequence). Trimming left V 3 bases short and J 8 bases short, with 14 bases between. This CDR3 is built from 14 residues. CDR3 amino acids: CASSLATSRDEQFF. CDR3 in DNA: TGTGCCAGCAGTTTGGCCACGTCTAGGGATGAGCAGTTCTTC.

The chain joins TRBV19 to TRBJ2-7, with D possibly matching TRBD1 (5 bases). V was cut by 5 bases and J by 3 bases, with 14 bases left in between. The length of the CDR3 is 14 residues. Germline lookup yields CDR1 LNHDA and CDR2 SQIVND (reference sequence). CDR3 sequence reads: CASSPQGFYYEQYF. The CDR3 DNA sequence: TGTGCCAGTAGTCCTCAGGGCTTTTACTACGAGCAGTACTTC. The full variable domain, its missing parts supplied by reference TRBV19 and TRBJ2-7, is DGGITQSPKYLFRKEGQNVTLSCEQNLNHDAMYWYRQDPGQGLRLIYYSQIVNDFQKGDIAEGYSVSREKKESFPLTVTSAQKNPTAFYLCASSPQGFYYEQYFGPGTRLTVT.

The genes are TRBV30 and TRBJ2-1; D perhaps matches TRBD1 (5 bases). Trimming left V 4 bases short and J 10 bases short, with 11 bases between. Per germline, CDR1 GTSNPN and CDR2 SVGIG (reference sequence). The CDR3 runs 11 residues. The CDR3 is CAWTLGAEQFF. The CDR3 coding sequence is TGTGCCTGGACCCTAGGGGCGGAGCAGTTCTTC.

The rearrangement joins TRBV14 to TRBJ2-2, with 12 bases that match TRBD2. CDR1 is SGHDN and CDR2 is FVKESK in the germline V gene. The length of the CDR3 is 21 residues. Germline trimming cut 0 bases from V and 2 bases from J; bases unmatched to any gene: 13. The CDR3 reads CASSQDPRLAGAPINTGELFF. CDR3 sequence (DNA): TGTGCCAGCAGCCAAGATCCCCGACTAGCGGGAGCTCCCATTAACACCGGGGAGCTGTTTTTT.

This chain joins TRBV30 and TRBJ1-1; D remains ambiguous. Trimming took 0 bases from V and 3 from J, leaving 8 bases between them. Germline V gene data show CDR1 as GTSNPN and CDR2 as SVGIG (reference sequence). This CDR3 is 13 amino acids long. The CDR3 nucleotides read TGTGCCTGGAGTGTGTTGGACGACACTGAAGCTTTCTTT. Its protein is CAWSVLDDTEAFF.

The rearrangement links TRBV2 to TRBJ2-5, with D maybe TRBD2 (6 bases). V lost 3 bases and J lost 5, with 10 bases in between. The CDR3 runs to 13 residues. Germline CDR1 and CDR2: SNHLY and FYNNEI. CDR3 nucleotide sequence: TGTGCCAGCAGTGACGGGAGAGAGGAGACCCAGTACTTC. Amino acid sequence: CASSDGREETQYF.

The chain has TRBV12-5 and TRBJ2-5; 11 bases fit TRBD1. Matching the DNA end better, TRBJ2-7 makes the J call doubtful. CDR1 and CDR2 from the germline V gene are LGHNT and FRNRAP. The CDR3 runs 15 residues. The CDR3 here is CASGFWDRGIYEQYF. In DNA, the CDR3 is TGTGCTAGTGGTTTCTGGGACAGGGGGATTTACGAGCAGTACTTC.

The V gene is TRBV7-9, the J gene TRBJ1-1, with 7 nucleotides matching TRBD1. V shed 3 bases, J shed 0 bases, and the junction held 4 bases outside the gene matches. This CDR3 contains 15 residues. Looked up from germline, CDR1 is SEHNR and CDR2 is FQNEAQ (reference sequence). Here the CDR3 DNA reads TGTGCCAGCAGCTTTGATGGGACAGTGAACACTGAAGCTTTCTTT. Amino acids: CASSFDGTVNTEAFF.

The V gene is TRBV4-1, the J gene TRBJ2-1, with no clear D. Per the germline V gene, CDR1 is MGHRA and CDR2 is YSYEKL. V lost 7 bases and J 3 bases, leaving 13 bases between the germline ends. The CDR3 has 14 residues. CDR3 in amino acids: CASTDASYYNEQFF. As DNA, the CDR3 is TGCGCCAGCACCGATGCCTCCTACTACAATGAGCAGTTCTTC.

With regard to this clone: This specimen includes other DNA sequences encoding the same CDR3. This chain uses TRBV5-1 with TRBJ2-7; tentatively, D is TRBD2 (5 bases). CDR1 and CDR2 (germline): SGHRS, YFSETQ. Trimming removed 0 bases from V and 4 bases from J, with 8 bases in between. The CDR3 contains 13 residues. The CDR3: CASSLDPGYEQYF. Written as DNA, the CDR3 is TGCGCCAGCAGCTTGGACCCGGGGTACGAGCAGTACTTC.

The chain couples TRBV19 to TRBJ1-5, with unresolved D. Germline V gene sequence: CDR1 LNHDA, CDR2 SQIVND (reference sequence). The length of the CDR3 is 13 residues. Trimming took 6 bases from V and 7 from J, leaving 13 bases between them. The CDR3 protein is CASRSLGWQPQHF. Written as DNA, the CDR3 is TGTGCCAGTAGGTCGTTGGGTTGGCAGCCCCAGCATTTT.